The 15 T cell receptor beta chains in this list originate from one sample, sequenced in a study of CD8+CD57+ T cells in acquired aplastic anemia. Genomic DNA constituted the template upon which TCR beta VDJ and CDR3 profiling was performed. TCRdb used MiXCR to reprocess the reads, holding one entry per CDR3 protein. The sample carries around 190,000 distinct CDR3 sequences, 60% to 65% recorded once. Sequenced input: sorted CD4+, CD8+, or CD8+CD57+ T cells (not recorded which) from PBMCs. These TCRs come from a human donor in good health.

This clonotype has at least ten counts. The rearrangement joins TRBV7-8 to TRBJ2-1; D is uncertain. Trimming took off 5 bases at V and 6 bases at J, with 8 bases between the two ends. CDR1 SGHVS and CDR2 FQNEAQ come from the germline V gene. This CDR3 spans 12 amino acids. CDR3 amino acids: CASSPIANEQFF. The CDR3 DNA reads as TGTGCCAGCAGCCCCATTGCCAATGAGCAGTTCTTC.

This clonotype was seen many times. The genes are TRBV4-2 and TRBJ2-1; 11 bases fit TRBD2. V dropped 5 bases and J dropped 7; count of bases not matched to a gene: 10. In germline, CDR1 is LGHNA, CDR2 YNFKEQ. This CDR3 has 16 amino acids. CDR3: CASSISGRAGVNEQFF. CDR3 DNA sequence: TGTGCCAGCAGCATTAGCGGGAGGGCAGGGGTGAATGAGCAGTTCTTC.

The sample holds a few counts of this clonotype. The chain uses TRBV7-9 and TRBJ2-7, with a possible D match to TRBD1 (6 bases). Germline V gene lookup returns CDR1 SEHNR and CDR2 FQNEAQ (reference sequence). V was cut by 0 bases and J by 5 bases, with 8 bases left in between. CDR3 length equals 13 residues. CDR3 bases: TGTGCCAGCAGCTTAGCCCAGGGGCACGAGCAGTACTTC. Its translation: CASSLAQGHEQYF.

The chain is built from TRBV7-8 and TRBJ1-1; D is uncertain. The CDR3 length is 12 residues. The V gene's germline CDR1 is SGHVS and CDR2 FQNEAQ. The V gene lost 0 bases and the J gene lost 3 bases, with 2 bases spanning the gap. The CDR3 spells CASSLAHTEAFF. CDR3 bases: TGTGCCAGCAGCTTAGCGCACACTGAAGCTTTCTTT. Based on the CDR3 plus reference TRBV7-8 and TRBJ1-1, the full variable domain is GAGVSQSPRYKVAKRGQDVALRCDPISGHVSLFWYQQALGQGPEFLTYFQNEAQLDKSGLPSDRFFAERPEGSVSTLKIQRTQQEDSAVYLCASSLAHTEAFFGQGTRLTVV.

The CDR3 nucleotides are TGTGCCAGCAGCTTTCGACTAGCGGGAGCTCATGAGCAGTTCTTC. Translating it yields CASSFRLAGAHEQFF. The chain employs TRBV9 and TRBJ2-1, with 12 nucleotides matching TRBD2. Germline-derived CDR1 and CDR2 are SGDLS and YYNGEE. This CDR3 region has 15 residues. The V gene end was trimmed by 4 bases and the J gene end by 8 bases; junction bases not matched to a gene: 7.

This clonotype was counted many times. The J gene is TRBJ2-1, the V gene TRBV20-1; perhaps TRBD1 as D (6 bases). CDR1 and CDR2 from the germline V gene are DFQATT and SNEGSKA (reference sequence). Trimming removed 1 base at V and 2 bases at J, with 12 bases between. The CDR3 is 15 residues long. This CDR3 reads CSARADRSAYNEQFF. CDR3 bases: TGCAGTGCTAGAGCGGACAGATCAGCCTACAATGAGCAGTTCTTC.

This clonotype was detected ten times or more. This rearrangement joins TRBV14 to TRBJ2-5; 8 bases fit TRBD1. This CDR3 spans 18 amino acids. Germline V gives CDR1 SGHDN, CDR2 FVKESK. Germline trimming cut 0 bases from V and 5 bases from J; bases unmatched to any gene: 14. CDR3 in amino acids: CASSQDWHSGTGWETQYF. CDR3 DNA: TGTGCCAGCAGCCAAGATTGGCATTCCGGGACAGGATGGGAGACCCAGTACTTC.

The rearrangement joins TRBV29-1 to TRBJ2-7; TRBD1 or TRBD2 may be the D gene (5 bases each). Germline V lookup: CDR1 SQVTM, CDR2 ANQGSEA. V was pared by 6 bases and J by 3 bases, with 15 bases between. The CDR3 contains 13 residues. CDR3 coding DNA: TGCAGCGTCAACCGGGACGGCAACTACGAGCAGTACTTC. This codes for CSVNRDGNYEQYF.

The chain couples TRBV5-6 to TRBJ2-7; tentatively, D is TRBD1 (5 bases). The V and J ends lost 0 bases and 2 bases respectively, with 12 bases between them. Germline loops: CDR1 SGHDT, CDR2 YYEEEE. There are 15 residues in the CDR3. The CDR3 region is CASSLGQGKAYEQYF. The CDR3 DNA follows: TGTGCCAGCAGCTTGGGGCAGGGTAAGGCCTACGAGCAGTACTTC.

The chain carries TRBV4-1 and TRBJ2-3; D unresolved. There are 15 residues in the CDR3. From germline, CDR1 is MGHRA and CDR2 YSYEKL. Trimming removed 0 bases from V and 0 bases from J, with 7 bases in between. The CDR3 is CASSQDADSTDTQYF. CDR3 coding DNA: TGCGCCAGCAGCCAAGATGCAGATAGCACAGATACGCAGTATTTT.

J is TRBJ2-7 and V is TRBV10-3; 7 bases are a match to TRBD2. This CDR3 is built from 15 residues. V was clipped by 3 bases and J by 3 bases; unmatched bases: 8. CDR1 and CDR2 (germline): ENHRY, SYGVKD. CDR3 in DNA: TGTGCCATCAGTGATTTGTACCAGCGGGGCTACGAGCAGTACTTC. It specifies CAISDLYQRGYEQYF.

About this clonotype: Given a much more abundant clone one base away, this may be a read error. V is TRBV7-9 and J is TRBJ2-5; D is possibly TRBD2 (6 bases). The length of the CDR3 is 14 residues. V was pared by 1 base and J by 6 bases, with 12 bases between. Germline values: CDR1 SEHNR, CDR2 FQNEAQ (reference sequence). The CDR3 sequence is CASSLVAGQQTQYF. The CDR3 nucleotides are TGTGCCAGCAGCTTAGTGGCGGGGCAACAGACCCAGTACTTC.

This chain uses TRBV2 with TRBJ1-6; TRBD1 is a possible D gene (5 bases). V gave up 5 bases and J gave up 10 bases, with 24 bases separating them. The V gene's germline CDR1 is SNHLY and CDR2 FYNNEI. The CDR3 is 17 amino acids. In nucleotides, the CDR3 is TGTGCCAGCAGTTACTCGAGGGGCAGGGCCCAGGGATCACCCCTCCACTTT. It is translated as CASSYSRGRAQGSPLHF.

This clonotype turned up a few times. This chain joins TRBV7-2 and TRBJ2-7; no firm D call. V dropped 5 bases and J dropped 7 bases, with 12 bases sitting between them. The length of the CDR3 is 12 residues. Germline assignment: CDR1 SGHTA and CDR2 FQGNSA. CDR3 coding DNA: TGTGCCAGCAGCCGACTTCTGCAAGAGCAGTACTTC. Translation: CASSRLLQEQYF.

This clonotype was seen ten or more times. J is TRBJ2-1 and V is TRBV2; TRBD2 agrees at 7 bases. This CDR3 is 14 amino acids long. The germline gives CDR1 SNHLY, CDR2 FYNNEI. Germline trimming cut 8 bases from V and 4 bases from J; bases unmatched to any gene: 8. Here the CDR3 DNA reads TGTGCCAGCCAGGACCCAGCGGGATACAATGAGCAGTTCTTC. This gives the protein CASQDPAGYNEQFF. The complete variable domain, with remaining parts taken from reference TRBV2 and TRBJ2-1, reads EPEVTQTPSHQVTQMGQEVILRCVPISNHLYFYWYRQILGQKVEFLVSFYNNEISEKSEIFDDQFSVERPDGSNFTLKIRSTKLEDSAMYFCASQDPAGYNEQFFGPGTRLTVL.